Sequencing of this TCR beta chain was carried out in a study of neurological immune-mediated disorders. CDR3 length equals 14 residues. V was pared by 2 bases and J by 2 bases, with 9 bases between. 5'RACE employing 10-nucleotide random UMIs yielded the cDNA. TCRdb used MiXCR to reprocess the 5' RACE reads, holding one entry per CDR3 protein. The repertoire holds some 66,000 distinct CDR3 sequences, with 4.5% as singletons. This clonotype was seen repeatedly, ten times or more. A much bigger clone sits one base away, suggesting this may be a read error. This receptor was obtained from a man aged 30 to 45 with multiple sclerosis. Sequenced sample: PBMCs. The chain carries TRBV12-3 or TRBV12-4 and TRBJ1-1; no definite D call. The CDR3 region has the DNA TGTGCCAGCAGTTTAAGAAAGCTTAACACTGAAGCTTTCTTT. Protein product: CASSLRKLNTEAFF.